The source of this TCR beta chain is a study of blood T cell repertoires in COVID-19. The overall study: Acute and convalescent COVID-19 samples came from the United States, Italy and Spain. The cDNA or gDNA used as material had been derived from T cells, B-cell-depleted T cells, or PBMCs.

The germline V gene encodes CDR1 SQVTM and CDR2 ANQGSEA. Germline trimming cut 4 bases from V and 9 bases from J; bases unmatched to any gene: 17. This CDR3 comprises 18 residues. In the study's own analysis: Nucleated cell counts were estimated from reference gene primer amplification. Only in-frame clones appear in the TCRdb table, and some are missing; sequencing was by immunoSEQ multiplex PCR. The V and J calls and clone size are taken from that table; D and trimming were inferred from the DNA. The table shows over 200,000 clones, with around 88% occurring only once. The genes are TRBV29-1 and TRBJ2-1; TRBD2 aligns across 14 bases. Sequencing used peripheral blood. The sequence derives from a woman aged 30 to 39 who had recovered from COVID-19. As DNA, the CDR3 is TGCAGCGTTGCCCGACTAGCGGGGGGGCAAGTCCATAACGGTGAGCAGTTCTTC. Its protein is CSVARLAGGQVHNGEQFF.